The next 26 T cell receptor beta chains were all read from a single sample in a study of shared clonotypes between healthy human individuals. The data were produced by immunoSEQ multiplex PCR, yet TCRdb's version contains in-frame clones alone and is incomplete. This sample yields about 2,200,000 clones, of which under 95% are seen a single time; more than 1.5% belongs to the top ten. Naive-designated CD8 cells lacked CD45RO, were positively enriched for CCR7, and omitted terminally differentiated effector memory CD45RA+ cells. Sample: naive CD8+ T cells from PBMCs. These receptors came from a man between 18 and 29 years old in good health. Some clones in this sample may be carry-over from other donors' samples.

The chain uses TRBV19 and TRBJ2-3, with TRBD2 as a possible D gene (5 bases). Per germline, CDR1 LNHDA and CDR2 SQIVND (reference sequence). The CDR3 loop spans 14 amino acids. Trimming pared 4 bases from V and 5 bases from J, leaving 13 bases between. The CDR3 bases are TGTGCCAGTAGTACACTAGGTAATGGAGATACGCAGTATTTT. This gives the protein CASSTLGNGDTQYF.

This clone was detected only a few times. This chain joins TRBV7-9 and TRBJ2-1, with D possibly TRBD1 on 5 matching bases. The V and J ends lost 3 bases and 7 bases respectively, with 16 bases between them. Germline V gene lookup returns CDR1 SEHNR and CDR2 FQNEAQ (reference sequence). This CDR3 spans 15 amino acids. Written as DNA, the CDR3 is TGTGCCAGCAGCTTCCCCAGGGTGGGTACAAATGAGCAGTTCTTC. Translation: CASSFPRVGTNEQFF. The whole variable domain, remainder taken from reference TRBV7-9 and TRBJ2-1, is DTGVSQNPRHKITKRGQNVTFRCDPISEHNRLYWYRQTLGQGPEFLTYFQNEAQLEKSRLLSDRFSAERPKGSFSTLEIQRTEQGDSAMYLCASSFPRVGTNEQFFGPGTRLTVL.

The chain has TRBV6-5 and TRBJ2-7; 9 nucleotides agree with TRBD2. V shed 2 bases, J shed 3 bases, and the junction held 8 bases outside the gene matches. The CDR3 length is 16 residues. CDR1 is MNHEY and CDR2 is SVGAGI in the germline V gene. This CDR3 reads CASSYRSSGTNYEQYF. DNA for the CDR3: TGTGCCAGCAGTTACCGATCTAGCGGGACCAACTACGAGCAGTACTTC.

This clone was detected a few times. The chain is built from TRBV9 and TRBJ2-2, with D possibly TRBD2 on 6 matching bases. Germline CDR1 SGDLS, CDR2 YYNGEE. V lost 0 bases and J 6 bases, leaving 12 bases between the germline ends. The CDR3 runs to 15 residues. For the CDR3, the DNA is TGTGCCAGCAGCGTAGGTTTGCGGGATGCCGGGGAGCTGTTTTTT. Translating gives CASSVGLRDAGELFF.

CDR3 amino acids: CAITETARLGYTF. CDR3 nucleotide sequence: TGTGCCATCACCGAGACAGCACGTCTTGGCTACACCTTC. The rearrangement links TRBV10-3 to TRBJ1-2; D is perhaps TRBD1 (5 bases). Germline loops: CDR1 ENHRY, CDR2 SYGVKD. The CDR3 length is 13 residues. Trimming took 7 bases from V and 7 from J, leaving 16 bases between them.

This clone was seen only once. This sequence joins TRBV7-9 and TRBJ1-2; D ambiguous. Germline CDR1 reads SEHNR; CDR2 reads FQNEAQ (reference sequence). This CDR3 spans 12 amino acids. Trimming pared 4 bases from V and 5 bases from J, leaving 8 bases between. CDR3 nucleotides: TGTGCCAGCAGCTCTCCAGTTTATGGCTACACCTTC. Translated: CASSSPVYGYTF.

Concerning this clone itself: The sample contains more than one DNA sequence encoding this CDR3. The rearrangement uses TRBV5-1 and TRBJ2-1, with TRBD2 matching over 13 bases. The germline CDR1 and CDR2 sequences are SGHRS and YFSETQ. Losses at the gene ends were 5 bases for V and 6 bases for J; bases not matched to a gene: 2. The CDR3 totals 14 residues. CDR3: CASRWTSGSNEQFF. The CDR3 DNA sequence: TGCGCCAGCAGGTGGACTAGCGGGAGCAATGAGCAGTTCTTC.

As concerns this clone: Other DNA sequences within the sample encode an identical CDR3. This chain connects TRBV4-3 to TRBJ2-1; D is uncertain. Deletions cut 2 bases from V and 4 bases from J, with 6 bases between. The CDR3 extends over 13 amino acids. Germline CDR1 reads LGHNA; CDR2 reads YSLEER. Written as DNA, the CDR3 is TGCGCCAGCAGCCAAAGTGGGTACAATGAGCAGTTCTTC. The encoded protein is CASSQSGYNEQFF.

V is TRBV15 and J is TRBJ1-1; D unclear. V lost 5 bases, J lost 7 bases, and 17 bases lay in between. Looked up from germline, CDR1 is LNHNV and CDR2 is YYDKDF (reference sequence). The CDR3 contains 14 residues. Written as DNA, the CDR3 is TGTGCCACCAGCCCTCGCGGCCGGGTCCTTGAAGCTTTCTTT. This encodes CATSPRGRVLEAFF.

The rearrangement uses TRBV6-1 and TRBJ2-3; D may be TRBD1 (5 bases). This CDR3 spans 14 amino acids. V lost 6 bases to trimming and J lost 2 bases, with 12 bases between them. The germline CDR1 and CDR2 sequences are MNHNS and SASEGT. In nucleotides, the CDR3 is TGTGCCAGCAGGACAACAGGATACACAGATACGCAGTATTTT. It yields the protein CASRTTGYTDTQYF.

The V call is TRBV6-6, the J call TRBJ2-3, with a tentative D call TRBD2 (7 bases). The CDR3 has 12 amino acids. The V end was cut by 11 bases, the J end by 4 bases, with 13 bases between. The V gene's germline CDR1 is MNHNY and CDR2 SVGAGI (reference sequence). For the CDR3, the DNA is TGTGCCGTTTCGGGGGGCCCAGATACGCAGTATTTT. Its protein product is CAVSGGPDTQYF.

CDR3 DNA sequence: TGTGCCAGTGGGCTCGCGAACACCGGGGAGCTGTTTTTT. Its protein is CASGLANTGELFF. The chain recombines TRBV27 with TRBJ2-2; unclear D gene. The CDR3 runs 13 residues. V was cut by 9 bases and J by 0 bases, with 8 bases left in between. Per the germline V gene, CDR1 is MNHEY and CDR2 is SMNVEV (reference sequence).

V usage is TRBV19 and J usage is TRBJ1-5; D might be TRBD1 (5 bases). Trimming cost V 0 bases and J 0 bases, with 21 bases left between them. The CDR3 covers 20 residues. CDR1 is LNHDA, CDR2 SQIVND, per germline (reference sequence). CDR3 nucleotides: TGTGCCAGTAGTATAGACCCCAGCGGATGGACACGGCATAGCAATCAGCCCCAGCATTTT. It codes for CASSIDPSGWTRHSNQPQHF.

A word on this clone: In the same sample, other DNA sequences code for this CDR3. The chain couples TRBV28 to TRBJ2-2, with D unclear. V lost 3 bases to trimming and J lost 1 base, with 6 bases between them. The length of the CDR3 is 14 residues. Germline V gene data show CDR1 as MDHEN and CDR2 as SYDVKM. CDR3 DNA: TGTGCCAGCAGTTTTTCCGAGAACACCGGGGAGCTGTTTTTT. Translated: CASSFSENTGELFF.

J is TRBJ1-1 and V is TRBV6-5; TRBD1 matches 12 bases. CDR3 size: 16 residues. V was pared by 2 bases and J by 0 bases, with 1 base of the junction left unmatched. The V gene's germline CDR1 is MNHEY and CDR2 SVGAGI. The CDR3 DNA follows: TGTGCCAGCAGTTACGGGACAGGGGGCATGAACACTGAAGCTTTCTTT. Encoded protein: CASSYGTGGMNTEAFF.

The rearrangement links TRBV27 to TRBJ1-1; 8 bases agree with TRBD1. J was trimmed by 0 bases and V by 7 bases; bases with no gene match: 4. The CDR3 covers 14 residues. CDR1 MNHEY and CDR2 SMNVEV come from the germline V gene (reference sequence). The DNA of the CDR3 is TGTGCCAGCACGCAGACAGGGGTGAACACTGAAGCTTTCTTT. This codes for CASTQTGVNTEAFF.

This rearrangement joins TRBV7-9 to TRBJ1-1; no firm D call. CDR3 length: 12 amino acids. V lost 5 bases to trimming and J lost 8 bases, with 12 bases between them. From germline, CDR1 is SEHNR and CDR2 FQNEAQ (reference sequence). The chain's CDR3 is CASSPSQVEAFF. DNA for the CDR3: TGTGCCAGCAGCCCCAGTCAAGTGGAAGCTTTCTTT.

V and J are TRBV6-1 and TRBJ2-1, with D tentatively TRBD2 (6 bases). The germline gives CDR1 MNHNS, CDR2 SASEGT. Trimming took 7 bases from V and 3 from J, leaving 16 bases between them. CDR3 length: 15 amino acids. The CDR3 bases are TGTGCCAGCAAGATATCGGGACTGGGCTACAATGAGCAGTTCTTC. This codes for CASKISGLGYNEQFF.

This clone was counted once. This chain links TRBV27 with TRBJ2-5, with a tentative D call TRBD2 (6 bases). In germline, CDR1 is MNHEY, CDR2 SMNVEV (reference sequence). The CDR3 is made up of 14 amino acids. V lost 0 bases to trimming and J lost 5 bases, with 10 bases between them. The CDR3 coding sequence is TGTGCCAGCAGTTTATCACATGGGGGGGAGACCCAGTACTTC. It is translated as CASSLSHGGETQYF.

This rearrangement joins TRBV12-5 to TRBJ2-3; D could derive from TRBD1 or TRBD2 (5 bases each). Germline CDR1 is LGHNT and CDR2 is FRNRAP. Trimming left V 6 bases short and J 0 bases short, with 13 bases between. The CDR3 is 15 amino acids. CDR3 in amino acids: CASGPGTYSTDTQYF. The CDR3 DNA sequence: TGTGCTAGTGGCCCAGGGACGTATAGCACAGATACGCAGTATTTT.

The V and J genes are TRBV4-2 and TRBJ2-7, with D unresolved. V was trimmed by 4 bases and J by 6 bases, leaving 10 bases between them. Germline V gives CDR1 LGHNA, CDR2 YNFKEQ. The CDR3 runs 12 residues. The CDR3 is CASSPPLGEQYF. The CDR3 DNA reads TGTGCCAGCAGCCCACCCCTGGGCGAGCAGTACTTC.

This chain joins TRBV19 and TRBJ2-2, with D possibly TRBD1 on 6 matching bases. Trimming shortened V by 7 bases and J by 5 bases, and 8 bases separated the two germline ends. This CDR3 spans 12 amino acids. CDR1 and CDR2 (germline): LNHDA, SQIVND (reference sequence). Here the CDR3 reads CASTRGTGELFF. The CDR3 region has the DNA TGTGCCAGTACGAGGGGGACCGGGGAGCTGTTTTTT.

With respect to this clone: Other nucleotide sequences in the sample specify the same CDR3. The rearrangement joins TRBV4-1 to TRBJ2-5; perhaps TRBD1 as D (5 bases). Germline V gene sequence: CDR1 MGHRA, CDR2 YSYEKL. This CDR3 has 14 amino acids. Trimming took off 0 bases at V and 4 bases at J, with 9 bases between the two ends. Written as DNA, the CDR3 is TGCGCCAGCAGCCAAGACAGGGTGGGAGAGACCCAGTACTTC. This gives the protein CASSQDRVGETQYF.

The chain joins TRBV28 to TRBJ2-7, with D uncertain. V was pared by 3 bases and J by 4 bases, with 7 bases between. The CDR3 has 12 amino acids. In germline, CDR1 is MDHEN, CDR2 SYDVKM. CDR3 in amino acids: CASSLDVYEQYF. DNA for the CDR3: TGTGCCAGCAGTTTGGACGTATACGAGCAGTACTTC. Full variable domain (outside the CDR3, taken from reference TRBV28 and TRBJ2-7): DVKVTQSSRYLVKRTGEKVFLECVQDMDHENMFWYRQDPGLGLRLIYFSYDVKMKEKGDIPEGYSVSREKKERFSLILESASTNQTSMYLCASSLDVYEQYFGPGTRLTVT.

The table lists this clone with a few counts. The DNA for the CDR3 is TGTGCCAGCAGCGCACAGGGGTCTATCTATGGCTACACCTTC. This sequence encodes CASSAQGSIYGYTF. The gene calls are TRBV9 and TRBJ1-2; 7 nucleotides line up with TRBD1. Germline V gives CDR1 SGDLS, CDR2 YYNGEE. V shed 3 bases, J shed 4 bases, and the junction held 6 bases outside the gene matches. CDR3 length: 14 residues. The complete variable domain, with remaining parts taken from reference TRBV9 and TRBJ1-2, reads DSGVTQTPKHLITATGQRVTLRCSPRSGDLSVYWYQQSLDQGLQFLIQYYNGEERAKGNILERFSAQQFPDLHSELNLSSLELGDSALYFCASSAQGSIYGYTFGSGTRLTVV.

This chain links TRBV4-1 with TRBJ2-1; 8 bases are shared with TRBD2. Germline-derived CDR1 and CDR2 are MGHRA and YSYEKL. CDR3 length: 19 amino acids. V lost 3 bases to trimming and J lost 8 bases; unmatched junction nucleotides: 21. The CDR3 protein is CASSHQYRDLAGGGDEQFF. CDR3 DNA: TGCGCCAGCAGCCATCAGTATAGAGATCTGGCGGGAGGAGGGGATGAGCAGTTCTTC.